Sequencing of this T cell receptor beta chain was carried out in a study of graft-versus-host responses after intestinal transplantation. The overall study: Grafts that recipients had were multivisceral, liver-intestinal, or isolated intestinal transplants. Recipients were all induced with anti-thymocyte globulin, then given tacrolimus and steroids for about three years.

Profiled with immunoSEQ multiplex PCR; TCRdb holds only in-frame clones, not every one. Of tens of thousands of clones detected, 75% to 90% appear once; the ten largest clones hold roughly 1.7%. Study observations and caveats: Within the allografts of patients who had graft-donor T cell macrochimerism, graft-versus-host to host-versus-graft clonal ratios were high. There were GvH clones found in recipient marrow, and some of them appeared first in ileum or blood.

Turning to this clone: Antigen: not known.

Germline trimming cut 5 bases from V and 7 bases from J; bases unmatched to any gene: 15. Germline values: CDR1 SGHAT, CDR2 FQNNGV. This CDR3 spans 17 amino acids. Graft tissue was processed to release intraepithelial and lamina propria lymphocytes. The chain links TRBV11-2 to TRBJ2-1, with 9 bases matching TRBD2. Sample: ileum tissue, taken less than 400 days after transplant. The TCR sequence derives from a human patient who received an intestinal transplant, so some T cells may come from the graft donor. The CDR3, as DNA: TGTGCCAGCAGCGGGGCGGCTGGGCGGGAGGGCCTGAATGAGCAGTTCTTC. Residues: CASSGAAGREGLNEQFF.